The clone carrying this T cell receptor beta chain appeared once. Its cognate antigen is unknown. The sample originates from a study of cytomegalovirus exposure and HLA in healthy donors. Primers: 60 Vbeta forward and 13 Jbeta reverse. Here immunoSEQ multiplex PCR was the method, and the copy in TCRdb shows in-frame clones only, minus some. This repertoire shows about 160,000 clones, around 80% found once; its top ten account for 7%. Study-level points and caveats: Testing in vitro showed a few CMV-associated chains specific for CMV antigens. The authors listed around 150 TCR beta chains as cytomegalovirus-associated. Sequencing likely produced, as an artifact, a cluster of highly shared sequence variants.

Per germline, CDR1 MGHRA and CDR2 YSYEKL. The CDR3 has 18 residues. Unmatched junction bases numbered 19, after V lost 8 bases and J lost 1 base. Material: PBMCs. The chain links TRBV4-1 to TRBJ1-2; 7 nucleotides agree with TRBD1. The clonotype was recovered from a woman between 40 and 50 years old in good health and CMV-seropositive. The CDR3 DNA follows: TGCGCCAGCGGATACGTCGCGATAGCGGACAGGAATAACTATGGCTACACCTTC. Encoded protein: CASGYVAIADRNNYGYTF.